What follows are 6 T cell receptor beta chains derived from one specimen sequenced in a study of T cell responses to AZD1222 COVID-19 vaccine. Profiling relied on immunoSEQ multiplex PCR, and the TCRdb table lists in-frame clones only, not all of them. In the table there are some 180,000 clones, 90% to 95% of which are singletons. Sample: peripheral blood, taken 28 days after the second dose of the MenACWY control vaccine. All receptors come from an adult who received the MenACWY meningococcal vaccine as a control.

The chain carries TRBV3-1 (or the pseudogene TRBV3-2) and TRBJ1-2; D unresolved. Trimming removed 3 bases at V and 5 bases at J, with 16 bases between. The CDR3 consists of 15 residues. Looked up from germline, CDR1 is LGHDT and CDR2 is YNNKEL (reference sequence). As DNA, the CDR3 is TGTGCCAGCAGCCAGGGCGGGTCGCTTAATTATGGCTACACCTTC. It yields the protein CASSQGGSLNYGYTF.

The rearrangement joins TRBV15 to TRBJ1-5; D possibly corresponds to TRBD1 (5 bases). Trimming removed 4 bases from V and 2 bases from J, with 9 bases in between. CDR1 is LNHNV, CDR2 YYDKDF, per germline (reference sequence). This CDR3 region has 14 residues. The CDR3 nucleotides are TGTGCCACCAGCACGGGGGGAGGCAATCAGCCCCAGCATTTT. Translation gives CATSTGGGNQPQHF.

The rearrangement joins TRBV3-1 (or the pseudogene TRBV3-2) to TRBJ1-2; D gene uncertain. Trimming removed 5 bases at V and 2 bases at J, with 9 bases between. In germline, CDR1 is LGHDT, CDR2 YNNKEL (reference sequence). The CDR3 has 13 residues. In nucleotides, the CDR3 is TGTGCCAGCAGCGGGAGTATGAACTATGGCTACACCTTC. Translation: CASSGSMNYGYTF.

CDR3: CASGQGTYNEQFF. Here the CDR3 DNA reads TGTGCCAGCGGACAGGGGACCTACAATGAGCAGTTCTTC. V gene TRBV5-6 combines with J gene TRBJ2-1; 9 bases agree with TRBD1. CDR3 length: 13 amino acids. Germline-derived CDR1 and CDR2 are SGHDT and YYEEEE. J was trimmed by 2 bases and V by 7 bases; bases with no gene match: 1.

The rearrangement uses TRBV6-5 and TRBJ1-2, with TRBD1 matching over 9 bases. The CDR3 runs to 13 residues. Germline V lookup: CDR1 MNHEY, CDR2 SVGAGI. Trimming removed 8 bases from V and 5 bases from J; junction bases left unmatched: 6. The CDR3 loop reads CASGDRGGYGYTF. As DNA, the CDR3 is TGTGCCAGCGGAGACAGGGGGGGATATGGCTACACCTTC.

The chain links TRBV2 to TRBJ2-2; D uncertain. The CDR3 covers 11 residues. Germline V gives CDR1 SNHLY, CDR2 FYNNEI. Trimming shortened V by 4 bases and J by 9 bases, and 6 bases separated the two germline ends. For the CDR3, the DNA is TGTGCCAGCAGTGGGAATCGGGAGCTGTTTTTT. This translates into CASSGNRELFF.